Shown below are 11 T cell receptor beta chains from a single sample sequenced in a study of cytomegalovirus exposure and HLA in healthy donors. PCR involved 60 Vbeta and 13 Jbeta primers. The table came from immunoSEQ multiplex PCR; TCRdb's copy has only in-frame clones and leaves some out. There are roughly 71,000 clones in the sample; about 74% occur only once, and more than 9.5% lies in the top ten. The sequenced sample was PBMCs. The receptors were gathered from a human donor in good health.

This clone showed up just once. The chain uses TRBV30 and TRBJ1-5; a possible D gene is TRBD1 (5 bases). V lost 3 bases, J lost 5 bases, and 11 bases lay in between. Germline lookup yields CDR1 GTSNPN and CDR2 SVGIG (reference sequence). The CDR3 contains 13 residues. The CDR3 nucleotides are TGTGCCTGGAGCGGGGGGATGGATCAGCCCCAGCATTTT. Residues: CAWSGGMDQPQHF.

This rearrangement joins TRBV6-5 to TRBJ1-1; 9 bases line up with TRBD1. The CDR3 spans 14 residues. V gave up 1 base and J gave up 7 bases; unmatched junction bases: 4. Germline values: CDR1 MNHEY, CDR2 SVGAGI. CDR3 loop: CASSYWGQGSEAFF. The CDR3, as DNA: TGTGCCAGCAGTTACTGGGGACAGGGCAGTGAAGCTTTCTTT.

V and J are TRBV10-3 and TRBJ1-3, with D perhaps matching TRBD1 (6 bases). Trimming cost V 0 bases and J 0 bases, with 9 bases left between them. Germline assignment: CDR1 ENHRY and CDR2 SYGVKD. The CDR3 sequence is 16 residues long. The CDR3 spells CAISESPGASGNTIYF. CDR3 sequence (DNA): TGTGCCATCAGTGAGTCTCCAGGGGCCTCTGGAAACACCATATATTTT.

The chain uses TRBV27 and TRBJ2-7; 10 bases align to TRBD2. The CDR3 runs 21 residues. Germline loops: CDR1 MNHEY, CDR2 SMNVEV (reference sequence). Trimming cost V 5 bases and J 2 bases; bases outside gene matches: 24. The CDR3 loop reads CASSDRGTQGVTGTSAYEQYF. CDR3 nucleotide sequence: TGTGCCAGCAGTGACAGGGGCACACAGGGGGTTACCGGGACTAGCGCCTACGAGCAGTACTTC.

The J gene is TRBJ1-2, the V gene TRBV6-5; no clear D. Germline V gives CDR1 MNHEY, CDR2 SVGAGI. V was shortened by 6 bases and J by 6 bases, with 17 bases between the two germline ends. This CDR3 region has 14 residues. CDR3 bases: TGTGCCAGCAGCCTCGGGGTCATCGGTGATGGCTACACCTTC. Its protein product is CASSLGVIGDGYTF.

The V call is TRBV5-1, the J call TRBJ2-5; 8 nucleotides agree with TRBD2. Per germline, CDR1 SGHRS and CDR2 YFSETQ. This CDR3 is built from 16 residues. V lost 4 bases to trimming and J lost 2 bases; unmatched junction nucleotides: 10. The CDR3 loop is CASSRLSGGVQETQYF. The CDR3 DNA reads TGCGCCAGCAGCCGCCTCTCCGGGGGGGTGCAAGAGACCCAGTACTTC. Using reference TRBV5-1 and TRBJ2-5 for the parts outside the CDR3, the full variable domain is KAGVTQTPRYLIKTRGQQVTLSCSPISGHRSVSWYQQTPGQGLQFLFEYFSETQRNKGNFPGRFSGRQFSNSRSEMNVSTLELGDSALYLCASSRLSGGVQETQYFGPGTRLLVL.

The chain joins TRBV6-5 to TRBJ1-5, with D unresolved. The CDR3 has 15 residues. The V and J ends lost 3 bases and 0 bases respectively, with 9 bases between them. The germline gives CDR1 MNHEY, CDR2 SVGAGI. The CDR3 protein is CASSYSGYSNQPQHF. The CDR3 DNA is TGTGCCAGCAGTTATTCGGGGTATAGCAATCAGCCCCAGCATTTT.

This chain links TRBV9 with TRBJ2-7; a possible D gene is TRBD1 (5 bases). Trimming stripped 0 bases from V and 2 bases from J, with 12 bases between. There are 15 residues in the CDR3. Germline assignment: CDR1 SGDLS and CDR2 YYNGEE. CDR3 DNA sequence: TGTGCCAGCAGCGTAGAAAACAGGCCACCCTACGAGCAGTACTTC. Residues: CASSVENRPPYEQYF.

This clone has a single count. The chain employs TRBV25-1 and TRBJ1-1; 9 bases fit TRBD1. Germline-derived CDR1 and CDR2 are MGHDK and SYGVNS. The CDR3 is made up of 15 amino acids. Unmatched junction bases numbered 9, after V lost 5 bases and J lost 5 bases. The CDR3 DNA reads TGTGCCAGCAGTCCCCCGGGACAGGGTGGGACTGAAGCTTTCTTT. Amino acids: CASSPPGQGGTEAFF.

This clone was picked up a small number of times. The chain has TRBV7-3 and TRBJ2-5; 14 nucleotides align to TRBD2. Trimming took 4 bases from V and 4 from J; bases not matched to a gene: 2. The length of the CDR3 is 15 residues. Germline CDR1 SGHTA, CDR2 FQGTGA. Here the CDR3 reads CASSSGLAGGETQYF. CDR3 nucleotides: TGTGCCAGCAGCTCCGGACTAGCGGGAGGAGAGACCCAGTACTTC.

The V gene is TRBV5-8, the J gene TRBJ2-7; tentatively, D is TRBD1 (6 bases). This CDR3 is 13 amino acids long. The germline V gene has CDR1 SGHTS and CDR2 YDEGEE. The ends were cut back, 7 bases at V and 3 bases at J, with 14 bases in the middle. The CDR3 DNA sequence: TGTGCCAGCGGGTTGGACAGAAACTACGAGCAGTACTTC. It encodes CASGLDRNYEQYF.